The entry below gives a single TCR beta chain sequence along with its context. The antigen is not known. Every subset had its genomic DNA shared out evenly among several immunoSEQ plates. This table comes from immunoSEQ multiplex PCR, and its TCRdb copy is limited to in-frame clones, with some not included. The sample shows 2.3 million or so clones, 93% of them seen only once. The sample is drawn from a study of shared clonotypes between healthy human individuals. Findings and limits, study-wide: Represented diversity, genetic and exposure-history alike, was limited by few donors. Sampling included only blood; tissue repertoires likely differ. Naive subsets tended to show greater estimated richness than memory subsets.

Per the germline V gene, CDR1 is ENHRY and CDR2 is SYGVKD. The CDR3 length is 14 residues. Trimming shortened V by 2 bases and J by 1 base, and 9 bases separated the two germline ends. This rearrangement joins TRBV10-3 to TRBJ2-7; D not certain. This clonotype was obtained from a man aged 18 to 30 in good health. Some clones in this sample may be carry-over from other donors' samples. The sequenced sample was naive CD4+ T cells from PBMCs. As to subset: CD45RA+ positively selected. The CDR3: CAISEMGFSYEQYF. The CDR3 DNA reads as TGTGCCATCAGTGAGATGGGATTTTCCTACGAGCAGTACTTC.